The next 10 T cell receptor beta chains were all read from a single sample in a study of beta chain features in type 1 diabetes. Reverse transcribing all isolated RNA meant expressed TCRB transcripts were sequenced. Clones were read by immunoSEQ multiplex PCR, and TCRdb kept only the in-frame ones, dropping some. Among over 100,000 clones listed, 40% were seen once. Sample: stem cell memory CD4+ T cells from blood. Source of these receptors: a woman younger than 30 in good health.

The CDR3 loop reads CASSFNRQRYNEQFF. The CDR3 DNA reads as TGTGCCAGCAGCTTTAACCGACAACGCTACAATGAGCAGTTCTTC. The chain links TRBV7-9 to TRBJ2-1; D is ambiguous. CDR1 is SEHNR and CDR2 is FQNEAQ in the germline V gene (reference sequence). CDR3 length: 15 amino acids. V shed 3 bases and J shed 3 bases, with 12 bases lying between them.

The rearrangement links TRBV2 to TRBJ1-4; D is uncertain. V shed 5 bases and J shed 5 bases, with 15 bases lying between them. The length of the CDR3 is 15 residues. Germline assignment: CDR1 SNHLY and CDR2 FYNNEI. CDR3 protein: CASSLGREPNEKLFF. In nucleotides, the CDR3 is TGTGCCAGCAGTCTAGGACGGGAACCAAATGAAAAACTGTTTTTT.

This clone was observed a few times. The V and J genes are TRBV6-5 and TRBJ2-7; D perhaps matches TRBD1 (6 bases). This CDR3 spans 15 amino acids. The germline V gene encodes CDR1 MNHEY and CDR2 SVGAGI. V lost 4 bases, J lost 0 bases, and 13 bases lay in between. The CDR3 DNA reads TGTGCCAGCAGTTCAACAGGGCGACACTCCTACGAGCAGTACTTC. Protein sequence: CASSSTGRHSYEQYF.

This clone has a handful of counts. The J gene is TRBJ2-3, the V gene TRBV4-1; 9 nucleotides align to TRBD2. The germline CDR1 and CDR2 sequences are MGHRA and YSYEKL. The CDR3 sequence is 18 residues long. V shed 0 bases, J shed 4 bases, and the junction held 11 bases outside the gene matches. DNA of the CDR3: TGCGCCAGCAGCCAAGACTTCTGGCGGGAGGGCCTCCCAGATACGCAGTATTTT. Protein: CASSQDFWREGLPDTQYF.

The chain is built from TRBV19 and TRBJ2-7; no clear D. The germline CDR1 and CDR2 sequences are LNHDA and SQIVND (reference sequence). This CDR3 is 13 amino acids long. Between the trimmed V and J ends, which lost 3 bases and 2 bases, there was a span of 8 bases. This CDR3 is CASSIQQPYEQYF. The DNA of the CDR3 is TGTGCCAGTAGTATTCAACAGCCCTACGAGCAGTACTTC. The full variable domain, rest sourced from reference TRBV19 and TRBJ2-7, is DGGITQSPKYLFRKEGQNVTLSCEQNLNHDAMYWYRQDPGQGLRLIYYSQIVNDFQKGDIAEGYSVSREKKESFPLTVTSAQKNPTAFYLCASSIQQPYEQYFGPGTRLTVT.

This clone has only a few counts. This chain joins TRBV2 and TRBJ2-2; maybe TRBD2 (6 bases). Germline V gene sequence: CDR1 SNHLY, CDR2 FYNNEI. V shed 8 bases and J shed 4 bases, with 17 bases lying between them. The CDR3 has 15 amino acids. CDR3 sequence reads: CASLRDSGVTGELFF. The DNA for the CDR3 is TGTGCCAGCCTCCGGGATAGCGGCGTCACCGGGGAGCTGTTTTTT. Drawing the rest from reference TRBV2 and TRBJ2-2, the complete variable domain is EPEVTQTPSHQVTQMGQEVILRCVPISNHLYFYWYRQILGQKVEFLVSFYNNEISEKSEIFDDQFSVERPDGSNFTLKIRSTKLEDSAMYFCASLRDSGVTGELFFGEGSRLTVL.

This clone was recorded a few times. V and J are TRBV7-2 and TRBJ2-3; TRBD2 is a possible D gene (6 bases). Trimming removed 1 base from V and 2 bases from J, with 13 bases in between. Germline V CDR1 and CDR2: SGHTA, FQGNSA. The CDR3 contains 16 residues. The DNA of the CDR3 is TGTGCCAGCAGCTTAGGATCTAGCGCAGCCACAGATACGCAGTATTTT. It encodes CASSLGSSAATDTQYF.

This clone was found a few times. This chain joins TRBV9 and TRBJ2-2, with 7 bases fitting TRBD1. V lost 0 bases and J lost 6; bases outside the gene matches: 5. CDR1 and CDR2 (germline): SGDLS, YYNGEE. This CDR3 has 15 amino acids. The CDR3 reads CASSVAPGGSGELFF. CDR3 coding DNA: TGTGCCAGCAGCGTAGCCCCAGGGGGATCCGGGGAGCTGTTTTTT.

The chain uses TRBV18 and TRBJ2-1, with D unresolved. Trimming took 6 bases from V and 6 from J, leaving 6 bases between them. The CDR3 consists of 11 residues. From germline, CDR1 is KGHSH and CDR2 LQKENI. The CDR3 region has the DNA TGTGCCAGCTCCCTCCTCAATGAGCAGTTCTTC. Amino acids: CASSLLNEQFF.

The chain uses TRBV27 and TRBJ2-5; 9 bases are shared with TRBD2. Germline CDR1 is MNHEY and CDR2 is SMNVEV (reference sequence). J lost 1 base, V lost 6 bases, and 6 bases had no gene match. The CDR3 is made up of 15 amino acids. CDR3 DNA sequence: TGTGCCAGCAGAAAAAGCGGGAGGCCCCAAGAGACCCAGTACTTC. Amino acid sequence: CASRKSGRPQETQYF.